Listed below are T cell receptor beta chains from one sample, sequenced in a study of blood T cell repertoires in COVID-19. Produced via immunoSEQ multiplex PCR; TCRdb's table is partial and in-frame only. The repertoire holds fewer than 400,000 clones, less than 85% seen once, with 3.5% to 4% in the top ten. Sequences were obtained from peripheral blood. These receptors were obtained from a woman under 30 with acute or convalescent COVID-19. CDR3s include the opening cysteine and the closing phenylalanine or tryptophan. D genes are given only for firm matches. Not all rows give a size; the values are once, few, many and, for expanded clones, a class.

d_call j_call v_call clone_size cdr3_nt cdr3_aa
. TRBJ1-2 TRBV6-1 . TGTGCCAGCAGTGAAGCGCTGTACACGACTAACTATGGCTACACCTTC CASSEALYTTNYGYTF
. TRBJ1-6 TRBV18 . TGTGCCAGCTCACCAAGATCAGGGAACTATAATTCACCCCTCCACTTT CASSPRSGNYNSPLHF
TRBD1 TRBJ1-1 TRBV6-5 . TGTGCCAGCAGTTCTACAGGGGCCGGGGGGGTTAAAGCTTTCTTT CASSSTGAGGVKAFF
TRBD2 TRBJ2-1 TRBV5-1 . TGCGCCAGCAGCTTATTCCGGGGGGGCAATGAGCAGTTCTTC CASSLFRGGNEQFF
TRBD1 TRBJ2-7 TRBV5-6 . TGTGCCAGCAGCTTGGAGGGGGCCCACGAGCAGTACTTC CASSLEGAHEQYF
TRBD2 TRBJ2-7 TRBV11-2 . TGTGCCAGCAGCTTACCTAAACTAGCGGGAGACCCCTACGAGCAGTACTTC CASSLPKLAGDPYEQYF
TRBD1 TRBJ1-4 TRBV5-1 . TGCGCCAGCAGCCCCGGGACAGGGGATGAAAAACTGTTTTTT CASSPGTGDEKLFF
TRBD1 TRBJ1-1 TRBV9 . TGTGCCAGCAGCATCCAGGGGGAGGCTGAAGCTTTCTTT CASSIQGEAEAFF
. TRBJ1-4 TRBV28 . TGTGCCAGCAGCCAGGTTGGGGGACTGGACGAAAAACTGTTTTTT CASSQVGGLDEKLFF
TRBD2 TRBJ2-7 TRBV27 . TGTGCCAGCAGCCCTCGCCTAACTAGCGGACGTAACGAGCAGTACTTC CASSPRLTSGRNEQYF
. TRBJ2-5 TRBV15 once TGTGCCACCAGTGGGGCGGACCAAGAGACCCAGTACTTC CATSGADQETQYF
TRBD2 TRBJ2-1 TRBV6-5 . TGTGCCAGCAGTTCCGGCGGGGGGCTCTACAATGAGCAGTTCTTC CASSSGGGLYNEQFF
. TRBJ2-3 TRBV29-1 . TGCAGCGACAATTCTCAGGATAGCACAGATACGCAGTATTTT CSDNSQDSTDTQYF
TRBD2 TRBJ2-3 TRBV7-3 . TGTGCCAGCAGCTTAGGACTAGCCACAGATACGCAGTATTTT CASSLGLATDTQYF